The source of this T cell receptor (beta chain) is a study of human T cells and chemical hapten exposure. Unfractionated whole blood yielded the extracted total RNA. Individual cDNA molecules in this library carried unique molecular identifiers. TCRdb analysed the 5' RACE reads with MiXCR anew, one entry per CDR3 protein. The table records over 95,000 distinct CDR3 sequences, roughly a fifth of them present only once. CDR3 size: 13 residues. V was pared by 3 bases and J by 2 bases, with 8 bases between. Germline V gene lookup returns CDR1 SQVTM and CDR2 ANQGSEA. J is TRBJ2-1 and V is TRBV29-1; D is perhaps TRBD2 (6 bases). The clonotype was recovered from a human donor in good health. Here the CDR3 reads CSVEIAAYNEQFF. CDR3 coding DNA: TGCAGCGTTGAGATAGCGGCCTACAATGAGCAGTTCTTC.